What follows are 21 T cell receptor beta chains derived from one specimen sequenced in a study of blood T cell repertoires in COVID-19. Assay used: immunoSEQ multiplex PCR; TCRdb lists only in-frame clones, some missing. Of 110,000 or so clones detected, roughly 90% appear once; the ten largest clones hold approximately 8.7%. The sample taken for sequencing was peripheral blood. Receptors were obtained from a man between 70 and 80 years old who had recovered from COVID-19.

The V call is TRBV7-4, the J call TRBJ1-4, with a possible D match to TRBD1 (5 bases). Trimming stripped 7 bases from V and 8 bases from J, with 11 bases between. CDR1 is SGHVT and CDR2 is SQSDAQ in the germline V gene. There are 12 residues in the CDR3. This chain's CDR3 is CASILRGEKLFF. CDR3 nucleotides: TGTGCCAGCATCCTACGGGGGGAAAAACTGTTTTTT. Complete variable domain (other parts from reference TRBV7-4 and TRBJ1-4): GAGVSQSPRYKVAKRGRDVALRCDSISGHVTLYWYRQTLGQGSEVLTYSQSDAQRDKSGRPSGRFSAERPERSVSTLKIQRTEQGDSAVYLCASILRGEKLFFGSGTQLSVL.

A word on this clone: One end of the junction does not line up with germline, which may come from a read error. The V and J genes are TRBV5-1 and TRBJ2-2, with D possibly being TRBD2 (7 bases). The CDR3 is 19 residues long. CDR1 is SGHRS and CDR2 is YFSETQ in the germline V gene. The CDR3 sequence is CASSWTGGVSAANAGELFF. DNA of the CDR3: TGCGCCAGCAGCTGGACGGGGGGCGTGTCGGCGGCGAACGCCGGGGAGCTGTTTTTT.

The count of this clone is one. J is TRBJ1-1 and V is TRBV11-3, with D hard to call. CDR3 length equals 13 residues. Per germline, CDR1 SGHNT and CDR2 YENEEA. The ends were cut back, 0 bases at V and 3 bases at J, with 5 bases in the middle. CDR3 loop: CASSLDRYTEAFF. The DNA of the CDR3 is TGTGCCAGCAGCTTAGATCGTTACACTGAAGCTTTCTTT.

The V call is TRBV30, the J call TRBJ2-1, with 10 bases that match TRBD2. V shed 5 bases and J 7 bases; nucleotides not matched to a gene: 5. The germline V gene has CDR1 GTSNPN and CDR2 SVGIG (reference sequence). The CDR3 runs 13 residues. For the CDR3, the DNA is TGTGCCTGGTCAACGGGACTAGCGAATGAGCAGTTCTTC. The encoded protein is CAWSTGLANEQFF. Complete variable domain (other parts from reference TRBV30 and TRBJ2-1): SQTIHQWPATLVQPVGSPLSLECTVEGTSNPNLYWYRQAAGRGLQLLFYSVGIGQISSEVPQNLSASRPQDRQFILSSKKLLLSDSGFYLCAWSTGLANEQFFGPGTRLTVL.

The chain joins TRBV28 to TRBJ2-7, with 11 bases identical to TRBD2. The trim removed 3 bases at V and 5 bases at J, leaving 3 bases unmatched. The CDR3 loop spans 14 amino acids. The germline V gene has CDR1 MDHEN and CDR2 SYDVKM. The CDR3 loop is CASSLSSGGHEQYF. The CDR3 DNA reads as TGTGCCAGCAGTTTGTCTAGCGGGGGGCACGAGCAGTACTTC.

The genes are TRBV20-1 and TRBJ2-5, with a weak D call TRBD2 (6 bases). Germline CDR1 is DFQATT and CDR2 is SNEGSKA (reference sequence). The length of the CDR3 is 14 residues. Trimming left V 3 bases short and J 2 bases short, with 13 bases between. The CDR3 sequence is CSASLGGLQETQYF. CDR3 nucleotide sequence: TGCAGTGCTAGTTTGGGGGGACTGCAAGAGACCCAGTACTTC.

This clone has just a few counts. The rearrangement joins TRBV21-1 to TRBJ2-5; the DNA was not compared with TRBD2, the D call given in the table. TRBV21-1 is annotated as a pseudogene. The CDR3 contains 15 residues. DNA of the CDR3: TGTGCCAGCAGCAACCTACTAGCGGGGAAAGAGACCCAGTACTTC. Translating it yields CASSNLLAGKETQYF.

This chain's CDR3 is CASSQPPTRVGEKLFF. In DNA, the CDR3 is TGTGCCAGCAGCCAACCGCCGACGCGGGTGGGTGAAAAACTGTTTTTT. The chain has TRBV4-2 and TRBJ1-4; D ambiguous. Germline V gives CDR1 LGHNA, CDR2 YNFKEQ. V was cut by 2 bases and J by 7 bases, with 17 bases left in between. This CDR3 has 16 amino acids.

In nucleotides, the CDR3 is TGTGCCAGCAGCACCGGGACTAGCGGGGGGGCCTGGGAGACCCAGTACTTC. This translates into CASSTGTSGGAWETQYF. This chain uses TRBV9 with TRBJ2-5; TRBD2 matches 16 bases. This CDR3 has 17 amino acids. Germline CDR1 reads SGDLS; CDR2 reads YYNGEE. V lost 4 bases to trimming and J lost 5 bases; unmatched junction nucleotides: 8.

The chain is built from TRBV7-2 and TRBJ2-7; D unresolved. CDR1 and CDR2 from the germline V gene are SGHTA and FQGNSA. The CDR3 is made up of 13 amino acids. Trimming cost V 2 bases and J 4 bases, with 9 bases left between them. The CDR3 loop is CASSLFSEYEQYF. CDR3 coding DNA: TGTGCCAGCAGCTTATTTTCGGAGTACGAGCAGTACTTC.

This clone was seen a handful of times. The chain recombines TRBV24-1 with TRBJ1-2; D might be TRBD1 (6 bases). The CDR3 consists of 14 residues. Trimming removed 0 bases from V and 6 bases from J, with 10 bases in between. The germline V gene encodes CDR1 KGHDR and CDR2 SFDVKD. The CDR3 loop is CATSDLRQADGYTF. In DNA, the CDR3 is TGTGCCACCAGTGATTTGCGACAGGCAGATGGCTACACCTTC.

The rearrangement joins TRBV5-4 to TRBJ1-5, with no clear D. The germline V gene has CDR1 SGHNT and CDR2 YYREEE (reference sequence). This CDR3 is built from 15 residues. Trimming cost V 6 bases and J 0 bases, with 13 bases left between them. The CDR3 loop is CASTDPGVSNQPQHF. The CDR3 DNA is TGTGCCAGCACCGACCCCGGGGTTAGCAATCAGCCCCAGCATTTT.

This clone has more than one count but fewer than ten. This sequence joins TRBV5-1 and TRBJ2-1, with a weak D call TRBD2 (5 bases). Germline V gene sequence: CDR1 SGHRS, CDR2 YFSETQ. Trimming pared 5 bases from V and 2 bases from J, leaving 14 bases between. The CDR3 covers 15 residues. The CDR3 region has the DNA TGCGCCAGCAGAGACCCTAGCAATCCCTACAATGAGCAGTTCTTC. Translating it yields CASRDPSNPYNEQFF.

The chain links TRBV2 to TRBJ1-5, with 8 bases fitting TRBD1. This CDR3 has 18 amino acids. The V gene end was trimmed by 6 bases and the J gene end by 2 bases; junction bases not matched to a gene: 15. CDR1 is SNHLY, CDR2 FYNNEI, per germline. The DNA of the CDR3 is TGTGCCAGCAGCGCGACAGGGGTTTCTCCATTACGCAATCAGCCCCAGCATTTT. It encodes CASSATGVSPLRNQPQHF.

The chain couples TRBV18 to TRBJ2-2, with D hard to call. V dropped 1 base and J dropped 6 bases, with 15 bases sitting between them. Germline V gene data show CDR1 as KGHSH and CDR2 as LQKENI. The CDR3 spans 16 residues. The CDR3 region has the DNA TGTGCCAGCTCACCACGGAACAGTGAAATCGCCGGGGAGCTGTTTTTT. Translating it yields CASSPRNSEIAGELFF. The variable domain in full, with the rest retrieved from reference TRBV18 and TRBJ2-2, is NAGVMQNPRHLVRRRGQEARLRCSPMKGHSHVYWYRQLPEEGLKFMVYLQKENIIDESGMPKERFSAEFPKEGPSILRIQQVVRGDSAAYFCASSPRNSEIAGELFFGEGSRLTVL.

In its sample, this clone was seen once. This chain uses TRBV12-5 with TRBJ2-2, with 15 bases identical to TRBD2. V dropped 2 bases and J dropped 4; count of bases not matched to a gene: 14. The germline gives CDR1 LGHNT, CDR2 FRNRAP. This CDR3 is built from 21 residues. The CDR3 spells CASGLSPRTSGRARGTGELFF. The CDR3 DNA reads TGTGCTAGTGGTTTGAGCCCGCGGACTAGCGGGAGGGCCCGGGGCACCGGGGAGCTGTTTTTT.

The chain combines TRBV7-9 with TRBJ1-2; D is undetermined. CDR3 size: 14 residues. CDR1 and CDR2 (germline): SEHNR, FQNEAQ (reference sequence). The V and J ends lost 2 bases and 6 bases respectively, with 13 bases between them. The CDR3 loop is CASSLSRGGNGYTF. In DNA, the CDR3 is TGTGCCAGCAGCTTATCTCGAGGTGGCAATGGCTACACCTTC.

The chain is built from TRBV6-2 or TRBV6-3 and TRBJ1-4; D not certain. The CDR3 runs to 12 residues. V shed 6 bases and J shed 14 bases, with 16 bases lying between them. Germline V CDR1 and CDR2: MNHEY, SVGEGT. The CDR3 nucleotides are TGTGCCAGCAGCTTGACTCCGATCGGGCTGTTTTTT. Translated: CASSLTPIGLFF.

The CDR3 sequence: CASSAGVAYEQYF. The CDR3 DNA reads as TGTGCCAGCTCAGCGGGAGTGGCGTACGAGCAGTACTTC. This chain uses TRBV25-1 with TRBJ2-7; 8 nucleotides align to TRBD2. Trimming cost V 8 bases and J 4 bases; bases outside gene matches: 7. The CDR3 length is 13 residues. Germline CDR1 reads MGHDK; CDR2 reads SYGVNS.

The chain couples TRBV5-4 to TRBJ2-5, with 8 positions matching TRBD2. Germline loops: CDR1 SGHNT, CDR2 YYREEE (reference sequence). This CDR3 contains 20 residues. Unmatched junction bases numbered 22, after V lost 1 base and J lost 5 bases. In nucleotides, the CDR3 is TGTGCCAGCAGCTTGAACGAGGGGGTCAGGGGTAGCGGGACACGGGAGACCCAGTACTTC. Translated, it gives CASSLNEGVRGSGTRETQYF.

J is TRBJ1-4 and V is TRBV6-6, with 7 bases that match TRBD1. V lost 6 bases and J lost 3; bases outside the gene matches: 4. The CDR3 is 14 residues long. Germline CDR1 MNHNY, CDR2 SVGAGI (reference sequence). DNA of the CDR3: TGTGCCAGCAGCTCACAGGGGCCTAATGAAAAACTGTTTTTT. It codes for CASSSQGPNEKLFF.